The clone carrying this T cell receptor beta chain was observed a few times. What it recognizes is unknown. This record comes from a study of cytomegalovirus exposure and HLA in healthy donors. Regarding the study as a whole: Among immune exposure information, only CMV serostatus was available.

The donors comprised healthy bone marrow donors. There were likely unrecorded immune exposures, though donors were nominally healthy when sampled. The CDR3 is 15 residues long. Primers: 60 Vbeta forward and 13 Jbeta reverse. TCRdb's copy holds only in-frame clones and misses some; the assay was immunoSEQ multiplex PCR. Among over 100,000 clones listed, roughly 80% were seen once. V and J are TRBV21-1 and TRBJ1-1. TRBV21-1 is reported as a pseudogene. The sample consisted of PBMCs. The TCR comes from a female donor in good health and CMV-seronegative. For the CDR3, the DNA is TGTGCCAGCAGCAAACTGAGGGCAGAGAACACTGAAGCTTTCTTT. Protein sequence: CASSKLRAENTEAFF.